This entry is about one T cell receptor (beta chain). Its antigen is unknown. Per-nucleotide qualities are absent, and no much larger clonotype sits a single base away. Library method: 5' RACE. Sequencing was carried out with an Illumina HiSeq 2000. Template switching added a universal primer binding site, and the final cDNA carried a unique molecular identifier that allowed TCR cDNA molecules to be counted accurately. Specific primers in the conserved constant-segment region were used to synthesize first-strand cDNA for the TCR alpha and beta chains. To control for contamination, each cDNA library was double barcoded with a SMART-Mk sample barcode plus Illumina barcodes. TruSeq adapter sequences and Illumina sample barcodes were added in two successive PCR steps. The TCR alpha and beta cDNA libraries were sequenced on the Illumina HiSeq platform using custom primers. As for the authors' bioinformatics: Raw reads were processed with MiGEC to extract unique molecular identifiers, and MiXCR was used to determine CDR3 positions. For each individual, recombination models were inferred using an EM algorithm with the repgenHMM and IGoR tools. The tcR package in R was used for shared clonotype analysis, with sharing normalized by the product of cloneset sizes. To study raw recombination without the effects of thymic and clonal selection, out-of-frame nonproductive sequences were analyzed. Starting from the raw public reads, TCRdb applied fastp trimming at Q25, assembled clones with MiXCR and retained in-frame beta chains. Merged by CDR3 protein, the rows form single entries marked with the most common genes and DNA. These V and J calls rely on TCRdb rather than the paper's analysis. This sample comprises over 600,000 distinct CDR3 sequences, 20% to 25% of them detected only once. The biggest ten clones account for around 4.5% of the sample.

This sample was taken from a study of identical twins (TCRdb year 2016). Background on the whole study: TCR alpha and beta repertoires from monozygotic twins, unrelated adults of various ages and cord blood were deep-sequenced to test whether fetal clonotypes persist. To rule out contamination, replicate twin experiments were performed at different times with different library preparation protocols. Results the study describes overall, beyond this receptor: In monozygotic twins, recombination models systematically underestimated out-of-frame TCR alpha sharing, but the models matched the sharing seen between unrelated individuals. Conclusions relied on cross-sectional statistical analysis, since the same donors could not be followed over many years. In beta out-of-frame sequences, excess twin sharing was weaker, because having fewer shared sequences lowered the signal-to-noise ratio. Abundant cord blood beta clonotypes had fewer insertions, young adult naive repertoires showed a similar but weaker trend, and memory repertoires showed no such trend. Invariant T cells such as MAIT and iNKT could partly confound zero-insertion analyses, though diverse VJ usage argued against this for most clonotypes. Compared with coincidental sharing between unrelated individuals, out-of-frame TCR alpha sequences shared between twins had an excess of sequences with low generation probability.

Only healthy Caucasian donors were included. The twin cohort comprised three pairs of female monozygotic twins, all aged about 18 to 30 years. The RNA used for TCR libraries was isolated from peripheral blood mononuclear cells. Trimmed from V: 5 bases; trimmed from J: 7 bases; junction bases lacking a gene match: 10. The CDR3 sequence holds 15 residues, the cysteine and phenylalanine included. CDR3 DNA only is kept here, 45 bases in frame from base 1. CDR1 and CDR2, per the germline V gene (reference sequence), are SEHNR and FQNEAQ. These data were also reused for a study on T cells expressing NK-cell markers. From the second report: TCR beta-chain repertoires were profiled in sorted CD3+CD56+NKG2C+, CD3+CD56+NKG2C- and CD3+CD56-NKG2C+ T-cell subsets from several donors. Seven of the eight sequenced donors were HCMV-seropositive and one was HCMV-seronegative. To restrict sorting to alphabetaTCR-expressing T cells, an anti-gammadeltaTCR antibody was added in several experiments. In six donors, the dominant CD3+CD56+NKG2C+ clonotypes were among the top 10 CD8+ clonotypes and accounted for roughly 1.0-7.5% of CD8+ T cells. Those dominant clonotypes were again the most abundant among CD3+CD56-NKG2C+ cells in several donors, at about 25-60.1%. Whether the expanded NKG2C-expressing T cell clones were specific for HCMV antigens was left unclear. The study sequenced eight donors, all healthy volunteers chosen at random: three men and five women. HCMV-specific IgG was detected in serum with a commercial ELISA kit to determine HCMV serostatus. Bulk peripheral blood T-cell repertoires were additionally sequenced from unsorted PBMC for 5 or 6 donors. MIGEC handled demultiplexing of the reads and grouping by UMI, while MiTCR was used to assemble and quantify clonotypes. To exclude erroneous sequences, any TCR cDNA sequence not supported by at least two reads was discarded. The tcR package was used for downstream repertoire analysis, and clonotypes were matched across fractions by CDR3 nucleotide sequence plus V segment. Antigen specificity was annotated against VDJdb with VDJmatch, allowing one amino acid substitution in CDR3.

The sequence joins TRBV7-9 to TRBJ2-7; 11 nucleotides in the junction match TRBD2. The receptor was derived from a woman younger than 35 in good health. Material: PBMCs. The DNA sequence reads TGTGCCAGCAGCGACCTAGCGGGAGGAGAAAGGGAGCAGTACTTC. Translated, it reads CASSDLAGGEREQYF.